This T cell receptor beta chain was retrieved from a study of blood T cell repertoires in COVID-19. Sequenced by immunoSEQ multiplex PCR; TCRdb stores in-frame clones only, minus some. Of roughly 250,000 clones in the sample, 75% to 90% were seen once. Those enrolled, adults aged about 18 to 89 years, came from 25 or so US areas. CDR1 SGHAT and CDR2 FQNNGV come from the germline V gene. With V trimmed by 3 bases and J by 5 bases, 4 bases remained unmatched. The CDR3 has 14 amino acids. Sequencing was carried out using PBMCs or T cells enriched from blood (not recorded which). This receptor was identified in a young woman who had recovered from COVID-19. The chain employs TRBV11-2 and TRBJ1-1; 9 positions agree with TRBD1. Here the CDR3 reads CASSLDRGDTEAFF. The CDR3 bases are TGTGCCAGCAGCTTGGACAGGGGAGATACTGAAGCTTTCTTT.